This entry lists 11 T cell receptor beta chains sequenced from one sample in a study of vaccination effects on CD4 cells after COVID-19. Measured with immunoSEQ multiplex PCR; TCRdb has only the in-frame clones, and not every one. The sample includes fewer than 75,000 clones, roughly three quarters of them seen just once. Upon completion of about ten days in culture, CD4+ T cells were isolated. These receptors are not linked to any known antigen. Sequenced material: CD4+ T cells from PBMCs cultured without peptide, taken before COVID-19 vaccination. The receptor source for this set is a human donor who received a COVID-19 vaccine.

This clone was detected once. The gene calls are TRBV18 and TRBJ1-5; D is possibly TRBD1 (6 bases). CDR1 and CDR2 from the germline V gene are KGHSH and LQKENI. V shed 5 bases and J shed 8 bases, with 16 bases lying between them. This CDR3 has 14 amino acids. For the CDR3, the DNA is TGTGCCAGCTCAACTTACAGGGCTGAGGAGCCCCAGCATTTT. It specifies CASSTYRAEEPQHF.

The chain uses TRBV6-5 and TRBJ1-4; D is possibly TRBD1 (6 bases). The CDR3 is 16 residues long. The ends were cut back, 2 bases at V and 5 bases at J, with 15 bases in the middle. Germline CDR1 reads MNHEY; CDR2 reads SVGAGI. The CDR3 nucleotides are TGTGCCAGCAGTTACCGGGACAAACTACCGAATGAAAAACTGTTTTTT. Its translation is CASSYRDKLPNEKLFF.

The chain joins TRBV5-4 to TRBJ2-4; tentative D call: TRBD2 (7 bases). CDR3 length: 13 residues. Germline V lookup: CDR1 SGHNT, CDR2 YYREEE (reference sequence). V was pared by 1 base and J by 9 bases, with 11 bases between. The CDR3 spells CASSLNREGIQYF. Written as DNA, the CDR3 is TGTGCCAGCAGCTTGAACAGGGAGGGCATTCAGTACTTC.

The J gene is TRBJ2-3, the V gene TRBV14, with a possible D match to TRBD2 (5 bases). Germline lookup yields CDR1 SGHDN and CDR2 FVKESK. Trimming removed 4 bases at V and 6 bases at J, with 14 bases between. CDR3 length equals 14 residues. CDR3 bases: TGTGCCAGCAGCCTAGGACTCAGTGGGGATACGCAGTATTTT. This translates into CASSLGLSGDTQYF.

The V gene is TRBV5-1, the J gene TRBJ2-2; no definite D call. Trimming pared 0 bases from V and 1 base from J, leaving 13 bases between. The CDR3 covers 17 residues. Germline V gene data show CDR1 as SGHRS and CDR2 as YFSETQ. CDR3 loop: CASSLEAAILNTGELFF. The CDR3 DNA follows: TGCGCCAGCAGCTTGGAGGCAGCGATCTTGAACACCGGGGAGCTGTTTTTT. Based on the CDR3 plus reference TRBV5-1 and TRBJ2-2, the full variable domain is KAGVTQTPRYLIKTRGQQVTLSCSPISGHRSVSWYQQTPGQGLQFLFEYFSETQRNKGNFPGRFSGRQFSNSRSEMNVSTLELGDSALYLCASSLEAAILNTGELFFGEGSRLTVL.

The chain employs TRBV15 and TRBJ1-4; tentative D call: TRBD1 (5 bases). V dropped 4 bases and J dropped 4 bases, with 13 bases sitting between them. Per germline, CDR1 LNHNV and CDR2 YYDKDF (reference sequence). This CDR3 is 15 amino acids long. As DNA, the CDR3 is TGTGCCACCAGCATCGTCAGGGCCTATAATGAAAAACTGTTTTTT. Translation: CATSIVRAYNEKLFF.

The chain couples TRBV6-2 or TRBV6-3 to TRBJ1-2; D is ambiguous. Germline V gene lookup returns CDR1 MNHEY and CDR2 SVGEGT. The CDR3 covers 15 residues. Trimming took 0 bases from V and 13 from J, leaving 21 bases between them. In DNA, the CDR3 is TGTGCCAGCAGTTACTCGATCTGGGGAGGGTGGGATTGCACCTTC. This translates into CASSYSIWGGWDCTF.

The CDR3 DNA follows: TGTGCCAGCAGCGTGGTAGCGGGGAGGTACACCGGGGAGCTGTTTTTT. As protein: CASSVVAGRYTGELFF. The chain combines TRBV9 with TRBJ2-2; 8 positions agree with TRBD2. This CDR3 is 16 amino acids long. V shed 2 bases and J 3 bases; nucleotides not matched to a gene: 6. In germline, CDR1 is SGDLS, CDR2 YYNGEE.

The V and J genes are TRBV27 and TRBJ2-1; TRBD1 matches 9 bases. The J segment lost 4 bases and the V segment lost 6 bases, leaving 4 bases of the junction unmatched. CDR3 length equals 14 residues. CDR1 and CDR2 from the germline V gene are MNHEY and SMNVEV (reference sequence). The CDR3: CASRRTGAYNEQFF. For the CDR3, the DNA is TGTGCCAGCAGAAGGACAGGGGCTTACAATGAGCAGTTCTTC.

This clone was counted a few times. This chain links TRBV5-4 with TRBJ2-2, with D perhaps being TRBD1 or TRBD2 (6 bases each). This CDR3 has 17 amino acids. Trimming pared 4 bases from V and 4 bases from J, leaving 20 bases between. Germline V lookup: CDR1 SGHNT, CDR2 YYREEE (reference sequence). The CDR3 here is CASSRGLPEFSTGELFF. CDR3 coding DNA: TGTGCCAGCAGCCGGGGGCTACCCGAATTCAGCACCGGGGAGCTGTTTTTT.

The rearrangement links TRBV29-1 to TRBJ2-3; a weak D match, TRBD1 (8 bases). Deletions cut 7 bases from V and 3 bases from J, with 14 bases between. This CDR3 comprises 13 residues. Germline loops: CDR1 SQVTM, CDR2 ANQGSEA. CDR3 amino acids: CSGNRGGTDTQYF. CDR3 DNA: TGCAGCGGGAACAGGGGGGGGACAGATACGCAGTATTTT.